A single sample gave rise to the 8 T cell receptor beta chains below, sequenced in a study of neurological immune-mediated disorders. TCRdb itself ran the 5' RACE reads through MiXCR, one entry per CDR3 protein. The repertoire holds 54,000 or so distinct CDR3 sequences, with approximately 4% as singletons. What was sequenced was PBMCs. These receptors were taken from a woman in her thirties with multiple sclerosis.

In its sample, this clonotype was seen many times. J is TRBJ2-3 and V is TRBV20-1; 9 nucleotides match TRBD2. Germline V lookup: CDR1 DFQATT, CDR2 SNEGSKA (reference sequence). The CDR3 has 14 residues. Losses at the gene ends were 5 bases for V and 2 bases for J; bases not matched to a gene: 5. This chain's CDR3 is CSADVAGVTDTQYF. The CDR3 coding sequence is TGCAGTGCTGACGTAGCGGGAGTCACAGATACGCAGTATTTT.

This clonotype was recorded at least ten times. V and J are TRBV5-1 and TRBJ2-3; 14 nucleotides match TRBD2. CDR3 length equals 15 residues. The V gene end was trimmed by 5 bases and the J gene end by 8 bases; junction bases not matched to a gene: 7. Germline lookup yields CDR1 SGHRS and CDR2 YFSETQ. The CDR3 here is CASSRGLAGEGTQYF. CDR3 nucleotides: TGCGCCAGCAGTCGGGGACTAGCGGGGGAAGGTACGCAGTATTTT.

This clonotype was seen ten or more times. The chain carries TRBV20-1 and TRBJ2-3; 9 bases are shared with TRBD2. V lost 5 bases, J lost 4 bases, and 7 bases stayed unmatched. The germline V gene encodes CDR1 DFQATT and CDR2 SNEGSKA (reference sequence). The CDR3 spans 14 residues. CDR3 in DNA: TGCAGTGCTGACGCGGGAGGGCCCGCAGATACGCAGTATTTT. Its protein product is CSADAGGPADTQYF.

This clonotype appeared many times. The gene calls are TRBV10-3 and TRBJ2-7; 7 positions agree with TRBD2. The CDR3 runs to 12 residues. Trimming cost V 10 bases and J 2 bases; bases outside gene matches: 5. CDR1 is ENHRY and CDR2 is SYGVKD in the germline V gene. The DNA for the CDR3 is TGTGCCACCAGCGGGACGGCCTACGAGCAGTACTTC. Translation gives CATSGTAYEQYF.

This clonotype has ten or more counts. J is TRBJ2-5 and V is TRBV5-1; the D call may be TRBD1 or TRBD2 (5 bases each). V was trimmed by 2 bases and J by 5 bases, leaving 13 bases between them. Germline V gene lookup returns CDR1 SGHRS and CDR2 YFSETQ. The CDR3 has 14 residues. CDR3 protein: CASSFDSRGETQYF. CDR3 coding DNA: TGCGCCAGCAGCTTTGACAGCCGGGGTGAGACCCAGTACTTC.

The table lists this clonotype with many counts. The genes are TRBV18 and TRBJ2-6; tentatively, D is TRBD1 or TRBD2 (5 bases each). Germline V gene sequence: CDR1 KGHSH, CDR2 LQKENI. The CDR3 sequence is 15 residues long. With 2 bases removed from V and 0 bases from J, the gap between germline ends came to 5 bases. The CDR3: CASSPGGSGANVLTF. In nucleotides, the CDR3 is TGTGCCAGCTCACCAGGGGGCTCTGGGGCCAACGTCCTGACTTTC.

This clonotype was counted a single time. This sequence joins TRBV6-6 and TRBJ1-1, with D hard to call. Trimming pared 1 base from V and 1 base from J, leaving 7 bases between. The CDR3 is 14 amino acids. Germline CDR1 reads MNHNY; CDR2 reads SVGAGI (reference sequence). The CDR3 is CASSYWEPNTEAFF. For the CDR3, the DNA is TGTGCCAGCAGTTACTGGGAACCGAACACTGAAGCTTTCTTT.

This clonotype was seen repeatedly, ten times or more. The chain carries TRBV7-9 and TRBJ2-1; D is possibly TRBD2 (6 bases). The germline V and J ends were trimmed by 5 bases and 7 bases, with 24 bases remaining between them. CDR3 size: 17 residues. Germline V gene lookup returns CDR1 SEHNR and CDR2 FQNEAQ (reference sequence). The CDR3 sequence: CASSPIGRVGGLNEQFF. The CDR3 DNA sequence: TGTGCCAGCAGCCCCATAGGTAGAGTCGGGGGTTTGAATGAGCAGTTCTTC.